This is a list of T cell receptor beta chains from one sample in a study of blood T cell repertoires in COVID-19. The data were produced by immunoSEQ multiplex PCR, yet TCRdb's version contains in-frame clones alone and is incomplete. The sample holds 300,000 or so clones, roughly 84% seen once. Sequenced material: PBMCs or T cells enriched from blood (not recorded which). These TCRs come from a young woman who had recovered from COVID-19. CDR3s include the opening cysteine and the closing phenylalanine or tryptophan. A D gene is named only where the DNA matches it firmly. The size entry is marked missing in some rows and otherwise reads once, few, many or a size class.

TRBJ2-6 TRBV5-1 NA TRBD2 TGCGCCAGCAGCTCGCTTAGAGGACTAGCGTCTCACACACCCAGCTCTGGGGCCAACGTCCTGACTTTC CASSSLRGLASHTPSSGANVLTF
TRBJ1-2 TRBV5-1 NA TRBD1 TGCGCCAGCAGCTTGGACAGGGGGTATGGCTACACCTTC CASSLDRGYGYTF
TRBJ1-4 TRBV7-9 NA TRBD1 TGTGCCAGCAGCTTGACAGGGTCGGGGGATGAAAAACTGTTTTTT CASSLTGSGDEKLFF
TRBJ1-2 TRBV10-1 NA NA TGCGCCAGCAGTGAGGGTCGGACAGAAGATTGTAGCTATGGCTACACCTTC CASSEGRTEDCSYGYTF
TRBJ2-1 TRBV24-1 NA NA TGTGCCACCTCGATGGGAGCTGGCAATGAGCAGTTCTTC CATSMGAGNEQFF
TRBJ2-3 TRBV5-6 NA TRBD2 TGTGCCAGCAGCTCCGGACTAGCGTTGGATACGCAGTATTTT CASSSGLALDTQYF
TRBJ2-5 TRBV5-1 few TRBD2 TGCGCCAGCCGAACGGCGGCTAGCGGACAAGAGACCCAGTACTTC CASRTAASGQETQYF
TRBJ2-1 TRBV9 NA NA TGTGCCAGCAGCGTAGCCCCAAAACTGACCGGGGAGCAGTTCTTC CASSVAPKLTGEQFF
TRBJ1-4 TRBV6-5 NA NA TGTGCCAGCAGTCGGCGACAGGCGACTAATGAAAAACTGTTTTTT CASSRRQATNEKLFF
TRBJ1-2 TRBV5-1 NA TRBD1 TGCGCCAGCAGCGAACCAGGGGGCACCTATGGCTACACCTTC CASSEPGGTYGYTF
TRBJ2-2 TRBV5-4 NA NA TGTGCCAGCAGCTTGGCCGTCGGCACCGGGGAGCTGTTTTTT CASSLAVGTGELFF
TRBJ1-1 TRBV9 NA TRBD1 TGTGCCAGCAGCCCCCACGACAGGGGGAGGACTGAAGCTTTCTTT CASSPHDRGRTEAFF
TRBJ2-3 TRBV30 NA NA TGTGCCGGGATCGACACCCAGGTTGGGGATACGCAGTATTTT CAGIDTQVGDTQYF
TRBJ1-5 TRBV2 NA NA TGTGCCAGCAGTCAGGGGTTGAATCAGCCCCAGCATTTT CASSQGLNQPQHF
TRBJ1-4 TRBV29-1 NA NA TGCAGCGTATCACGGGGGGGGTTGAGTGAAAAACTGTTTTTT CSVSRGGLSEKLFF
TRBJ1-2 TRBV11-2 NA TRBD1 TGTGCCAGCAGCCCCGCCCGATTGGACAGGGGTTATGGCTACACCTTC CASSPARLDRGYGYTF
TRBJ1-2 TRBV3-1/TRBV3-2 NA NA TGTGCCAGCAGCCAGGCCGGGTCCAGGGGTGGCTACACCTTC CASSQAGSRGGYTF
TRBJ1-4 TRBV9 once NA TGTGCCAGCAGCGAACAGGGTCCTAATGAAAAACTGTTTTTT CASSEQGPNEKLFF
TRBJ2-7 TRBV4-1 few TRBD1 TGCGCCAGCAGCCGACTGATGGGACAGAGCTACGAGCAGTACTTC CASSRLMGQSYEQYF
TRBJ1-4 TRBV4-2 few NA TGTGCCAGCAGCCCGGGTAAACAGGGAGTAATAACTAATGAAAAACTGTTTTTT CASSPGKQGVITNEKLFF
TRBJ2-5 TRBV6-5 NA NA TGTGCCAGCAGTTACTCGGAGGTTGGAGAGACCCAGTACTTC CASSYSEVGETQYF
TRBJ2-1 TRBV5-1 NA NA TGCGCCAGCAGCTTGGCCGCTACTATTAATGAGCAGTTCTTC CASSLAATINEQFF
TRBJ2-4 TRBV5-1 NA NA TGCGCCAGCAGCCCCGGGATTGGGGACATTCAGTACTTC CASSPGIGDIQYF
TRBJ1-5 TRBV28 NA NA TGTGCCAGCAGTCCAGACGGACTCAATCAGCCCCAGCATTTT CASSPDGLNQPQHF
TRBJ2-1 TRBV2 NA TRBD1 TGTGCCAGCAGCCCCCCGGGACAGGGTTACAATGAGCAGTTCTTC CASSPPGQGYNEQFF
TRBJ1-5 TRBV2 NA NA TGTGCCAGCAGTGCCCCAGGCTATAGCAATCAGCCCCAGCATTTT CASSAPGYSNQPQHF
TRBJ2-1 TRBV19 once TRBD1 TGTGCCAGTAGTAGAGGGACAGGGCCTCTCCATGAGCAGTTCTTC CASSRGTGPLHEQFF
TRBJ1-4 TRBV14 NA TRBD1 TGTGCCAGCAGCAAACAGGGGGGGGAAAAACTGTTTTTT CASSKQGGEKLFF
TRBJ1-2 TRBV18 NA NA TGTGCCAGCTCACCACCGGGGGGATCTGGCTACACCTTC CASSPPGGSGYTF
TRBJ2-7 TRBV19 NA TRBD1 TGTGCCAGTAGTATAGTGGGACAGGGAAACTCCTACGAGCAGTACTTC CASSIVGQGNSYEQYF
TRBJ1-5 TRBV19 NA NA TGTGCCAGTAGTATAATCCTGCAGAGCAATCAGCCCCAGCATTTT CASSIILQSNQPQHF
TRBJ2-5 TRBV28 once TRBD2 TGTGCCATCGCTAAAGCGGGGCGGGTCACCCAGTACTTC CAIAKAGRVTQYF
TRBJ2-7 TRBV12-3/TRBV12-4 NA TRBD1 TGTGCCAGCTCAGACAGGGGGGTGCTCGAGCAGTACTTC CASSDRGVLEQYF
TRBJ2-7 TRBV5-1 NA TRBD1 TGCGCCAGCAGCCAGGGACAGGGAGGCTACGAGCAGTACTTC CASSQGQGGYEQYF
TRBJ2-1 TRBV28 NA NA TGTGCCAGCAGTGTATCACAGGGGGGGTCATTCTACAATGAGCAGTTCTTC CASSVSQGGSFYNEQFF
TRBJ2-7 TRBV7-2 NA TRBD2 TGTGCCAGCAGCTTAGTTGGACTAGCGGAATCCTACGAGCAGTACTTC CASSLVGLAESYEQYF
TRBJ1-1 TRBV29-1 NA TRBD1 TGCAGCGTTGGGGGACAGGGGGCTTTGTTTGGCGCTGAAGCTTTCTTT CSVGGQGALFGAEAFF
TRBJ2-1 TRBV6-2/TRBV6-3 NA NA TGTGCCAGCAGTTGGCGCAGGGGGGACTCCTACAATGAGCAGTTCTTC CASSWRRGDSYNEQFF
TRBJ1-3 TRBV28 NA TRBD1 TGTGCCAGCGGGTCACATCCGGGACAGGGGGCTGATAGGTCTGGAAACACCATATATTTT CASGSHPGQGADRSGNTIYF
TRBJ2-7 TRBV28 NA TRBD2 TGTGCCAGCCAAGAGGGAGAGGGAGGGTACGAGCAGTACTTC CASQEGEGGYEQYF
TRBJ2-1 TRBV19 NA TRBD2 TGTGCCAGTACCCCCGGGGCGGGGGGGTTGTATGAGCAGTTCTTC CASTPGAGGLYEQFF
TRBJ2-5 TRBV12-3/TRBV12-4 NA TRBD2 TGTGCCAGCAGTAAGACTAGCGGGGGGACCCAGTACTTC CASSKTSGGTQYF
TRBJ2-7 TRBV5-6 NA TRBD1 TGTGCCAGCAGCAATCAGGTGGACAGGGGGCTCGAGCAGTACTTC CASSNQVDRGLEQYF
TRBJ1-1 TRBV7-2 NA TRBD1 TGTGCCAGCAGCTACCGGACAGGGAACACTGAAGCTTTCTTT CASSYRTGNTEAFF
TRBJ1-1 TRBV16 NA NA TGTGCCAGCAGCAATAACGTGGCAACTGAAGCTTTCTTT CASSNNVATEAFF
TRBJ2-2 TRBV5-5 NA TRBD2 TGTGCCAGCAGTATAGCGGGGGTGTCGGTCGGGGAGCTGTTTTTT CASSIAGVSVGELFF
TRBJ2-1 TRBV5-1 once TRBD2 TGCGCCAGCAGCTCCGGCGGGGGGAGCTCCTACAATGAGCAGTTCTTC CASSSGGGSSYNEQFF
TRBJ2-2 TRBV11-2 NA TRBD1 TGTGCCAGCAGCTCGCCAGGGACAGGGGAAACCGGGGAGCTGTTTTTT CASSSPGTGETGELFF
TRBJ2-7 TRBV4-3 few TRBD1 TGCGCCAGCAGCCAAGAGACTTTGGGACAGGGCCTTTCCTACGAGCAGTACTTC CASSQETLGQGLSYEQYF
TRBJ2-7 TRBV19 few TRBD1 TGTGCCAGTAGTATAACCGGGACAGGGCTCGGCGAGCAGTACTTC CASSITGTGLGEQYF